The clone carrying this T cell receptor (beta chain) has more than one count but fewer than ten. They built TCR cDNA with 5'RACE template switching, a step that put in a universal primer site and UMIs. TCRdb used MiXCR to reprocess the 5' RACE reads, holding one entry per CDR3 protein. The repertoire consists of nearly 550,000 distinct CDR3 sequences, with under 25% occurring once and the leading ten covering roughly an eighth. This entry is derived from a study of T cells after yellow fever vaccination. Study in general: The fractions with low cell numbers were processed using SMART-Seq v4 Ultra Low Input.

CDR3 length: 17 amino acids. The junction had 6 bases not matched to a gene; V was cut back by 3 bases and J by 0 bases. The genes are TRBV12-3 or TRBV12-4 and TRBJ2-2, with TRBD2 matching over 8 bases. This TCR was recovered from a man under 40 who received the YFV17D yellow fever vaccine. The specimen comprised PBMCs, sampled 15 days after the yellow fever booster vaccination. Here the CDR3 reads CASSFHRSGANTGELFF. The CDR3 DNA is TGTGCCAGCAGTTTCCATCGTAGCGGGGCGAACACCGGGGAGCTGTTTTTT.